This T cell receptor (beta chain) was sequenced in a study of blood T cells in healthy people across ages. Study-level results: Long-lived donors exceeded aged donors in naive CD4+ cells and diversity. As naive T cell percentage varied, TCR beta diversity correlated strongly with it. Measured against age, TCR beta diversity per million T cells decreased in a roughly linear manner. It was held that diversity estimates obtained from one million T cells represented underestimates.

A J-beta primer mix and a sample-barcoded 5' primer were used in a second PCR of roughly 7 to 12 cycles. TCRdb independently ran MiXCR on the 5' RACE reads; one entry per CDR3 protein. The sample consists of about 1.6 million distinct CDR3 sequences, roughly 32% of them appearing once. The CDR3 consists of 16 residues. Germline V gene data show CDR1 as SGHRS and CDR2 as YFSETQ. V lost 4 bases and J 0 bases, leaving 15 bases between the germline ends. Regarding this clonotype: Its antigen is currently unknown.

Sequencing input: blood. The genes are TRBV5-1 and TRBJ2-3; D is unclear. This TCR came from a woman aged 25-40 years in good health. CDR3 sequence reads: CASSRRADGSTDTQYF. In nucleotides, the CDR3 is TGCGCCAGCAGCCGCCGGGCGGACGGTAGCACAGATACGCAGTATTTT.